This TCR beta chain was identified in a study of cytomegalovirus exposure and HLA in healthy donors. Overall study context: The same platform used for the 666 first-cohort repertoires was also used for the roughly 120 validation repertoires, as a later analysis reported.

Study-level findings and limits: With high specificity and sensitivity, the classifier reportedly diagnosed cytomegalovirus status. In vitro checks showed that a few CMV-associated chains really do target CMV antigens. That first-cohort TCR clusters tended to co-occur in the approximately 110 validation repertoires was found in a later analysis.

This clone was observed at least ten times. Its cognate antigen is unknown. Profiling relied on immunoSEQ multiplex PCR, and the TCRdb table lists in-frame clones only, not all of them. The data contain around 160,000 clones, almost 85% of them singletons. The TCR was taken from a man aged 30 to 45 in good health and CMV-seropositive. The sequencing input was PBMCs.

This chain's CDR3 is CASSQGDRAGEQYF. Here the CDR3 DNA reads TGCGCCAGCAGCCAGGGGGACAGGGCCGGGGAGCAGTACTTC. The V call is TRBV4-3, the J call TRBJ2-7, with 9 bases identical to TRBD1. Germline values: CDR1 LGHNA, CDR2 YSLEER. The CDR3 is 14 residues long. Unmatched junction bases numbered 7, after V lost 3 bases and J lost 7 bases.